These 30 T cell receptor beta chains came from one sample sequenced in a study of blood T cells in healthy people across ages. With a J-beta primer mix and a sample-barcoded 5' primer, a second PCR ran 7 to 11 cycles. In TCRdb, the 5' RACE reads were re-called with MiXCR into one record per CDR3 protein. Of hundreds of thousands of distinct CDR3 sequences listed, under 40% are singletons. Sequenced material: blood. The receptors were gathered from a man aged 18 to 30 in good health.

The rearrangement uses TRBV20-1 and TRBJ1-6, with 8 bases that match TRBD1. CDR3 size: 14 residues. The germline CDR1 and CDR2 sequences are DFQATT and SNEGSKA (reference sequence). Unmatched junction bases numbered 8, after V lost 2 bases and J lost 11 bases. This CDR3 is CSARPGQDSAPLHF. CDR3 sequence (DNA): TGCAGTGCTAGACCGGGACAGGACAGTGCACCCCTCCACTTT.

This sequence joins TRBV12-3 or TRBV12-4 and TRBJ1-2; D is uncertain. The CDR3 is 16 residues long. The germline V and J ends were trimmed by 5 bases and 0 bases, with 16 bases remaining between them. CDR3 residues: CASSTSRRPPNYGYTF. The DNA for the CDR3 is TGTGCCAGCAGTACGAGTAGGCGTCCCCCTAACTATGGCTACACCTTC.

This clonotype was seen many times. The chain recombines TRBV12-3 or TRBV12-4 with TRBJ1-1; D remains ambiguous. This CDR3 has 11 amino acids. The V end was cut by 8 bases, the J end by 1 base, with 5 bases between. CDR3 coding DNA: TGTGCCAGCGGGAGGAACACTGAAGCTTTCTTT. It translates to CASGRNTEAFF.

This clonotype was counted many times. The V and J genes are TRBV5-1 and TRBJ2-7; no clear D. Germline V CDR1 and CDR2: SGHRS, YFSETQ. This CDR3 is built from 14 residues. V lost 0 bases to trimming and J lost 3 bases, with 10 bases between them. The CDR3 sequence: CASSLGRRSYEQYF. The CDR3, as DNA: TGCGCCAGCAGCTTGGGCAGAAGAAGCTACGAGCAGTACTTC. Combining the CDR3 with reference TRBV5-1 and TRBJ2-7 gives the whole variable domain KAGVTQTPRYLIKTRGQQVTLSCSPISGHRSVSWYQQTPGQGLQFLFEYFSETQRNKGNFPGRFSGRQFSNSRSEMNVSTLELGDSALYLCASSLGRRSYEQYFGPGTRLTVT.

This clonotype was seen only a few times. Its ends do not fully match the called genes, so a read error is possible. This sequence joins TRBV4-1 and TRBJ1-5; the match to TRBD1 covers 8 bases. The CDR3 spans 15 residues. Germline CDR1 reads MGHRA; CDR2 reads YSYEKL. CDR3 in amino acids: CASSQDGTGGQPQHF. CDR3 coding DNA: TGTGCCAGCAGCCAAGACGGGACAGGAGGTCAGCCCCAGCATTTT.

This sequence joins TRBV4-3 and TRBJ2-3; D call uncertain. The length of the CDR3 is 17 residues. V gave up 0 bases and J gave up 0 bases, with 13 bases separating them. Germline CDR1 reads LGHNA; CDR2 reads YSLEER. CDR3 in DNA: TGCGCCAGCAGCCAAGAGCACCGCCGGCGAAGCACAGATACGCAGTATTTT. This translates into CASSQEHRRRSTDTQYF.

The CDR3 DNA is TGTGCCATCAGTGCCGAATTCCAACCAGGTCTAGCGGGGGGCCCTAGCACAGATACGCAGTATTTT. It translates to CAISAEFQPGLAGGPSTDTQYF. The gene calls are TRBV10-3 and TRBJ2-3, with 11 positions matching TRBD2. V gave up 4 bases and J gave up 0 bases; unmatched junction bases: 21. CDR1 ENHRY and CDR2 SYGVKD come from the germline V gene. The CDR3 is made up of 22 amino acids.

This rearrangement joins TRBV7-8 to TRBJ2-5, with a possible D match to TRBD1 (6 bases). The CDR3 loop spans 16 amino acids. With 1 base removed from V and 11 bases from J, the gap between germline ends came to 23 bases. Germline lookup yields CDR1 SGHVS and CDR2 FQNEAQ. This chain's CDR3 is CASSLEWGPPLNEQYF. The CDR3 coding sequence is TGTGCCAGCAGCTTAGAATGGGGGCCTCCCCTCAATGAGCAGTACTTC.

As for this clonotype: This could be a read error, since a much larger clone is one nucleotide away. J is TRBJ1-4 and V is TRBV4-1, with 8 nucleotides matching TRBD1. Losses at the gene ends were 1 base for V and 8 bases for J; bases not matched to a gene: 12. Germline V lookup: CDR1 MGHRA, CDR2 YSYEKL. The CDR3 contains 17 residues. CDR3 nucleotide sequence: TGCGCCAGCAGCCAAGGCGATGCGGTCAGGGGGCGGGAAAAACTGTTTTTT. Protein product: CASSQGDAVRGREKLFF.

This chain joins TRBV20-1 and TRBJ2-5; 14 bases match TRBD2. Looked up from germline, CDR1 is DFQATT and CDR2 is SNEGSKA (reference sequence). Unmatched junction bases numbered 14, after V lost 3 bases and J lost 11 bases. The CDR3 totals 16 residues. The CDR3 DNA reads TGCAGTGCTAGCGGACTAGCGGGGGGCCAAAACAATGAGCAGTACTTC. Protein sequence: CSASGLAGGQNNEQYF.

This rearrangement joins TRBV6-5 to TRBJ2-3; 7 nucleotides agree with TRBD2. This CDR3 spans 16 amino acids. V dropped 3 bases and J dropped 2; count of bases not matched to a gene: 8. Germline V gene lookup returns CDR1 MNHEY and CDR2 SVGAGI. In DNA form, the CDR3 reads TGTGCCAGCAGTTATACTAGCGACCTCCCCACAGATACGCAGTATTTT. This sequence encodes CASSYTSDLPTDTQYF.

The chain has TRBV2 and TRBJ2-5; D call uncertain. Germline CDR1 SNHLY, CDR2 FYNNEI. There are 10 residues in the CDR3. V was cut by 8 bases and J by 4 bases, with 5 bases left in between. The CDR3 sequence is CASRAETQYF. The CDR3 region has the DNA TGTGCCAGCCGCGCAGAGACCCAGTACTTC.

This clonotype came up a few times. The chain links TRBV3-1 to TRBJ1-6, with D hard to call. The germline V gene encodes CDR1 LGHDT and CDR2 YNNKEL (reference sequence). V was clipped by 7 bases and J by 5 bases, with 6 bases between them. There are 12 residues in the CDR3. Here the CDR3 reads CASTVDNSPLHF. The CDR3 bases are TGTGCCAGCACCGTCGATAATTCACCCCTCCACTTT. The full variable domain, with the rest looked up from reference TRBV3-1 and TRBJ1-6, is DTAVSQTPKYLVTQMGNDKSIKCEQNLGHDTMYWYKQDSKKFLKIMFSYNNKELIINETVPNRFSPKSPDKAHLNLHINSLELGDSAVYFCASTVDNSPLHFGNGTRLTVT.

Comment on this clonotype: This may arise from a read error, as a much more abundant clone is one base away. The rearrangement uses TRBV4-1 and TRBJ1-2; weak D call: TRBD1 (5 bases). Germline V gives CDR1 MGHRA, CDR2 YSYEKL. The CDR3 spans 14 residues. This CDR3 reads CASSHASDSDGYTF. The CDR3 DNA sequence: TGCGCCAGTAGCCATGCCTCAGACAGTGATGGCTACACCTTC.

Comment on this clonotype: This could be a read error, since a much larger clone is one nucleotide away. The CDR3 nucleotides read TGCAGTGCCCCGGACAGGGTTACCTACGAGCAGTACTTC. Its protein product is CSAPDRVTYEQYF. This chain connects TRBV20-1 to TRBJ2-7; 8 bases line up with TRBD1. V lost 6 bases and J lost 2; bases outside the gene matches: 6. The CDR3 is 13 amino acids. The germline gives CDR1 DFQATT, CDR2 SNEGSKA (reference sequence).

Notes on this clonotype: A much more abundant neighbour one base away suggests this may be a read error. V gene TRBV12-3 or TRBV12-4 combines with J gene TRBJ1-1; D is unclear. The CDR3 is 14 residues long. V lost 6 bases and J 0 bases, leaving 11 bases between the germline ends. The CDR3 is CASSPGEMNTEAFF. DNA for the CDR3: TGTGCCAGCAGCCCCGGAGAGATGAACACTGAAGCTTTCTTT.

The rearrangement uses TRBV20-1 and TRBJ2-3; unclear D gene. Germline CDR1 and CDR2: DFQATT and SNEGSKA (reference sequence). The CDR3 totals 13 residues. V was trimmed by 3 bases and J by 2 bases, leaving 9 bases between them. The DNA of the CDR3 is TGCAGTGCTAGTCGGAGCTTCACAGATACGCAGTATTTT. This sequence encodes CSASRSFTDTQYF.

The V call is TRBV3-1, the J call TRBJ2-1; 8 bases map to TRBD1. V gave up 0 bases and J gave up 8 bases; unmatched junction bases: 9. The length of the CDR3 is 16 residues. Germline V CDR1 and CDR2: LGHDT, YNNKEL (reference sequence). CDR3 in DNA: TGTGCCAGCAGCCAAGATGCGTCAGGGGGCTTGGATGAGCAGTTCTTC. Its protein is CASSQDASGGLDEQFF.

J is TRBJ2-6 and V is TRBV28, with D possibly being TRBD1 (6 bases). The germline gives CDR1 MDHEN, CDR2 SYDVKM. The V and J ends lost 2 bases and 0 bases respectively, with 11 bases between them. The CDR3 has 17 amino acids. CDR3 bases: TGTGCCAGCAGTTTAGCAGGGGCGAGCTCTGGGGCCAACGTCCTGACTTTC. Protein: CASSLAGASSGANVLTF. The entire variable domain, with the rest obtained from reference TRBV28 and TRBJ2-6, is as follows: DVKVTQSSRYLVKRTGEKVFLECVQDMDHENMFWYRQDPGLGLRLIYFSYDVKMKEKGDIPEGYSVSREKKERFSLILESASTNQTSMYLCASSLAGASSGANVLTFGAGSRLTVL.

The genes are TRBV12-3 or TRBV12-4 and TRBJ1-2; D may be TRBD1 (6 bases). V lost 6 bases and J lost 6, with 20 bases in between. This CDR3 comprises 15 residues. The CDR3 DNA is TGTGCCAGCAGGAAGGGACTCCAGGGGAAGGATGGCTACACCTTC. Translation: CASRKGLQGKDGYTF.

This clonotype was recorded a few times. CDR3 amino acids: CSAREEGRPGGEQFF. The CDR3 DNA follows: TGCAGTGCTAGAGAGGAGGGCCGACCCGGAGGTGAGCAGTTCTTC. This chain joins TRBV20-1 and TRBJ2-1, with a weak D call TRBD2 (6 bases). Germline V CDR1 and CDR2: DFQATT, SNEGSKA (reference sequence). Trimming cost V 0 bases and J 9 bases, with 18 bases left between them. This CDR3 region has 15 residues.

The J gene is TRBJ1-2, the V gene TRBV7-8, with D perhaps TRBD1 (5 bases). This CDR3 is 18 amino acids long. The germline CDR1 and CDR2 sequences are SGHVS and FQNEAQ. V gave up 5 bases and J gave up 4 bases, with 26 bases separating them. The CDR3 here is CASSPRERLKEMIYGYTF. The DNA for the CDR3 is TGTGCCAGCAGCCCCAGGGAGAGACTAAAAGAAATGATCTATGGCTACACCTTC. The full variable domain, rest sourced from reference TRBV7-8 and TRBJ1-2, is GAGVSQSPRYKVAKRGQDVALRCDPISGHVSLFWYQQALGQGPEFLTYFQNEAQLDKSGLPSDRFFAERPEGSVSTLKIQRTQQEDSAVYLCASSPRERLKEMIYGYTFGSGTRLTVV.

About this clonotype itself: This may come from a read error, since a much larger clone is one base off. The rearrangement links TRBV29-1 to TRBJ2-1; tentative D call: TRBD1 (5 bases). Looked up from germline, CDR1 is SQVTM and CDR2 is ANQGSEA. The CDR3 has 13 residues. The CDR3 bases are TGCAGCGTTCTGACAGCTGATAACAATGGGCAGTTCTTC. Translation: CSVLTADNNGQFF.

The chain is built from TRBV29-1 and TRBJ2-7, with D hard to call. Deletions cut 5 bases from V and 2 bases from J, with 10 bases between. There are 12 residues in the CDR3. Germline-derived CDR1 and CDR2 are SQVTM and ANQGSEA. The CDR3 region has the DNA TGCAGCGTTCGAGCTAAAACCTACGAGCAGTACTTC. It codes for CSVRAKTYEQYF.

This clonotype has ten or more counts. This chain uses TRBV20-1 with TRBJ1-1; 11 bases line up with TRBD1. The CDR3 loop spans 17 amino acids. Germline V lookup: CDR1 DFQATT, CDR2 SNEGSKA (reference sequence). V dropped 6 bases and J dropped 3; count of bases not matched to a gene: 15. The CDR3 coding sequence is TGCAGTGCGCCGGAACGGACAGGGGGCGCGGGGGACACTGAAGCTTTCTTT. It encodes CSAPERTGGAGDTEAFF.

The chain employs TRBV5-1 and TRBJ1-2, with 8 bases matching TRBD1. Losses at the gene ends were 5 bases for V and 4 bases for J; bases not matched to a gene: 13. This CDR3 comprises 16 residues. Looked up from germline, CDR1 is SGHRS and CDR2 is YFSETQ. As DNA, the CDR3 is TGCGCCAGCAGTGCCGGGACAGGATTTTCCCGCTATGGCTACACCTTC. Amino acids: CASSAGTGFSRYGYTF.

This clonotype was observed a few times. V and J are TRBV20-1 and TRBJ2-5; 7 bases match TRBD1. Germline-derived CDR1 and CDR2 are DFQATT and SNEGSKA (reference sequence). V dropped 6 bases and J dropped 11; count of bases not matched to a gene: 18. The CDR3 is 14 residues long. The CDR3 bases are TGCAGTGCCTATTCATACAGGGGAGATAATGAGCAGTACTTC. Translating it yields CSAYSYRGDNEQYF.

The rearrangement joins TRBV20-1 to TRBJ2-1; D is uncertain. Germline V CDR1 and CDR2: DFQATT, SNEGSKA (reference sequence). The CDR3 runs to 11 residues. V was pared by 6 bases and J by 8 bases, with 11 bases between. The CDR3 sequence: CSAPRVHEQFF. The CDR3 DNA reads TGCAGTGCCCCTCGCGTCCATGAGCAGTTCTTC.

This clonotype was seen only a few times. This rearrangement joins TRBV7-2 to TRBJ2-3; D is uncertain. The germline gives CDR1 SGHTA, CDR2 FQGNSA. This CDR3 spans 12 amino acids. V was pared by 8 bases and J by 4 bases, with 10 bases between. In DNA form, the CDR3 reads TGTGCCAGCGCACACGACTCAGATACGCAGTATTTT. Translation: CASAHDSDTQYF.

The rearrangement uses TRBV29-1 and TRBJ2-1; 8 bases align to TRBD2. Germline CDR1 reads SQVTM; CDR2 reads ANQGSEA. The J segment lost 10 bases and the V segment lost 6 bases, leaving 20 bases of the junction unmatched. This CDR3 contains 16 residues. This chain's CDR3 is CSVGSGVRFRFSEQFF. The DNA for the CDR3 is TGCAGCGTCGGTAGCGGGGTGAGGTTTCGATTCTCGGAGCAGTTCTTC.